One and the same sample provided the 4 T cell receptor beta chains below, sequenced in a study of cytomegalovirus exposure and HLA in healthy donors. With 60 Vbeta and 13 Jbeta primers, the PCR was carried out. Only in-frame clones appear in the TCRdb table, and some are missing; sequencing was by immunoSEQ multiplex PCR. This sample carries about 140,000 clones, about 80% of them seen once, and the ten largest clones take around 1.2%. Specimen: PBMCs. These receptors all stem from a male donor in good health and CMV-seropositive.

The rearrangement links TRBV5-1 to TRBJ2-3; 10 nucleotides agree with TRBD2. The J segment lost 0 bases and the V segment lost 4 bases, leaving 8 bases of the junction unmatched. Germline V CDR1 and CDR2: SGHRS, YFSETQ. The CDR3 runs to 17 residues. The CDR3 reads CASSLSGRSSSTDTQYF. The CDR3, as DNA: TGCGCCAGCAGCCTTAGCGGGAGGTCGTCTAGCACAGATACGCAGTATTTT.

The chain employs TRBV28 and TRBJ1-1, with a possible D match to TRBD1 (5 bases). Trimming pared 2 bases from V and 1 base from J, leaving 26 bases between. The CDR3 totals 20 residues. Per germline, CDR1 MDHEN and CDR2 SYDVKM. The chain's CDR3 is CASSLPLYQAGGSGNTEAFF. The CDR3 region has the DNA TGTGCCAGCAGTTTACCCCTCTATCAGGCGGGGGGGAGCGGGAACACTGAAGCTTTCTTT.

The chain carries TRBV5-5 and TRBJ1-3; 9 bases fit TRBD1. Germline V lookup: CDR1 SGHKS, CDR2 YYEKEE (reference sequence). The ends lost 4 bases at V and 14 bases at J; junction bases unmatched: 10. The CDR3 runs 13 residues. The CDR3 nucleotides are TGTGCCAGCAGCACCGGACAGGGGCTAGAGTTATATTTT. This translates into CASSTGQGLELYF.

V and J are TRBV5-6 and TRBJ2-7; 7 nucleotides match TRBD1. This CDR3 region has 15 residues. The V segment lost 1 base and the J segment 2 bases; nucleotides outside the gene matches: 6. Germline assignment: CDR1 SGHDT and CDR2 YYEEEE. The CDR3 reads CASSLLGQYTYEQYF. The CDR3 DNA reads as TGTGCCAGCAGCTTGTTGGGACAGTATACCTACGAGCAGTACTTC.